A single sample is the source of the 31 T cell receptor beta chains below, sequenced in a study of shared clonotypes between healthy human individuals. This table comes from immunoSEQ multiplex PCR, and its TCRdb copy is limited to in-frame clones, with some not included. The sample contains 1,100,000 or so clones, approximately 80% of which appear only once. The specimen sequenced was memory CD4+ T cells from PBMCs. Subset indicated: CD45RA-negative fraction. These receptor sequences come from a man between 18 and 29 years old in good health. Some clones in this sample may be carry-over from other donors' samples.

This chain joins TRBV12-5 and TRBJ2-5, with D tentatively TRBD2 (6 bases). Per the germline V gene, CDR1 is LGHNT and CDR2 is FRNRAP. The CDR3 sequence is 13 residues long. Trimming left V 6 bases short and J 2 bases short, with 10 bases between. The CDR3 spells CASGNAGQETQYF. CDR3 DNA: TGTGCTAGTGGCAATGCGGGGCAAGAGACCCAGTACTTC. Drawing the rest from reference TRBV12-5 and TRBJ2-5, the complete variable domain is DARVTQTPRHKVTEMGQEVTMRCQPILGHNTVFWYRQTMMQGLELLAYFRNRAPLDDSGMPKDRFSAEMPDATLATLKIQPSEPRDSAVYFCASGNAGQETQYFGPGTRLLVL.

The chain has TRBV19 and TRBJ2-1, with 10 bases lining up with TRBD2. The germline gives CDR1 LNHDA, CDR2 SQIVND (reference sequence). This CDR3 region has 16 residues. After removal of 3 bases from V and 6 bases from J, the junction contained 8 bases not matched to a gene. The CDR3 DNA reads TGTGCCAGTAGTATGGCTAGCGGGAGATCCATCAATGAGCAGTTCTTC. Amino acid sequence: CASSMASGRSINEQFF.

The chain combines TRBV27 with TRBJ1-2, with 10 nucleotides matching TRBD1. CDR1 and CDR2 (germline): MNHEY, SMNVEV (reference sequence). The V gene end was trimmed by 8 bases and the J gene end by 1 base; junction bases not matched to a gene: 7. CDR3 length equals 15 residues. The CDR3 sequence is CASGRQGANNYGYTF. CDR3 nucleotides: TGTGCCAGCGGTAGACAGGGGGCCAATAACTATGGCTACACCTTC.

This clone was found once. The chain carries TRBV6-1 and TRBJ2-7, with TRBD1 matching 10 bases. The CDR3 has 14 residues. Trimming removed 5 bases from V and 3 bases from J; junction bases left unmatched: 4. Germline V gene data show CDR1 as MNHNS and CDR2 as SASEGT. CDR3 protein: CASSQTGGIYEQYF. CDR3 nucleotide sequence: TGTGCCAGCAGTCAGACAGGGGGCATCTACGAGCAGTACTTC.

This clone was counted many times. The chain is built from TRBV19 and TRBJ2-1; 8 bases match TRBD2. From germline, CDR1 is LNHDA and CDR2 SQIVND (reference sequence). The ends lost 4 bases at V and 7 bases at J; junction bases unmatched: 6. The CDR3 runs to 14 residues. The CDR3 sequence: CASSTRTSKNEQFF. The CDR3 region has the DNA TGTGCCAGTAGTACCAGGACTAGCAAGAATGAGCAGTTCTTC.

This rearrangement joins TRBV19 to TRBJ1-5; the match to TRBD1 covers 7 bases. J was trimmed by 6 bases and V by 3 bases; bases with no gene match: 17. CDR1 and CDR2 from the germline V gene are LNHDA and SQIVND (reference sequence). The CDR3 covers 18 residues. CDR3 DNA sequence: TGTGCCAGTAGTATCGGCGTCGGCAGGGGGTTATCCGGTCAGCCCCAGCATTTT. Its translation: CASSIGVGRGLSGQPQHF.

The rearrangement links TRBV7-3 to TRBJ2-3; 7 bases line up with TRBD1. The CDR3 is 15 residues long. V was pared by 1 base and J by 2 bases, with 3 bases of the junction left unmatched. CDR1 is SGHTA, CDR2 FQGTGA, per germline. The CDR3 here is CASSLRDSSTDTQYF. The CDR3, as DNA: TGTGCCAGCAGCTTAAGGGACAGCTCCACAGATACGCAGTATTTT.

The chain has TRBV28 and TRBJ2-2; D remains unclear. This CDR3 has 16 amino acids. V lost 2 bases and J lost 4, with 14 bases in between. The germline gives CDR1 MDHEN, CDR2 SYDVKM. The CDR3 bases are TGTGCCAGCAGTTTAGCCGCCCTATCCCTCACCGGGGAGCTGTTTTTT. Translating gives CASSLAALSLTGELFF.

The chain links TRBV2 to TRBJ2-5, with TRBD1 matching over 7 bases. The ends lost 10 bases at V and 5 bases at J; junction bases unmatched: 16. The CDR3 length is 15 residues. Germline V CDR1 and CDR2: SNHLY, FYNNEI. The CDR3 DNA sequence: TGTGCCACACAAGAAGGTTCTAGCAGGGGGGAGACCCAGTACTTC. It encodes CATQEGSSRGETQYF.

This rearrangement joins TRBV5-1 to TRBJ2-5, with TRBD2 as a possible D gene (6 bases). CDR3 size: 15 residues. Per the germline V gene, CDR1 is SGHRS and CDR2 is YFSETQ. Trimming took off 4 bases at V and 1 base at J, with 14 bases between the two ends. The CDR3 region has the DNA TGCGCCAGCAGCGACAGTAGCGGAGTCCAAGAGACCCAGTACTTC. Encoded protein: CASSDSSGVQETQYF.

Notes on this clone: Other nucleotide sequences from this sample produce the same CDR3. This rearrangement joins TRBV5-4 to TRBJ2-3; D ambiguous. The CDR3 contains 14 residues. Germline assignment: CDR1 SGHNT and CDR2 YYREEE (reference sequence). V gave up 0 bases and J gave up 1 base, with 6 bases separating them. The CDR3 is CASSLAQGTDTQYF. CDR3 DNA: TGTGCCAGCAGCTTGGCCCAGGGCACAGATACGCAGTATTTT.

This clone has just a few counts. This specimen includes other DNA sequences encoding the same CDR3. The CDR3 reads CASSGQGADTQYF. The DNA of the CDR3 is TGTGCCAGCAGTGGGCAGGGGGCAGATACGCAGTATTTT. The chain uses TRBV2 and TRBJ2-3; 7 nucleotides align to TRBD1. This CDR3 contains 13 residues. Losses at the gene ends were 4 bases for V and 4 bases for J; bases not matched to a gene: 2. The germline V gene encodes CDR1 SNHLY and CDR2 FYNNEI.

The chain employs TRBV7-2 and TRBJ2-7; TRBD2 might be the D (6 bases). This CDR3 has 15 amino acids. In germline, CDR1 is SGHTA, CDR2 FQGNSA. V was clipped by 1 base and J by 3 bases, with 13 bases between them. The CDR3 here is CASSLVRGNNYEQYF. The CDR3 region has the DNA TGTGCCAGCAGCTTAGTCCGGGGGAACAACTACGAGCAGTACTTC.

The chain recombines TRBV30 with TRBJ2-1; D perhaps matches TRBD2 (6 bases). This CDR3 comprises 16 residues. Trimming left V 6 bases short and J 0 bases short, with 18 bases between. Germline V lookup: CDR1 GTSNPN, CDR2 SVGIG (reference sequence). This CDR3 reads CACRVRLARSYNEQFF. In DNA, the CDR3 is TGTGCCTGCCGCGTAAGGCTAGCGCGCTCCTACAATGAGCAGTTCTTC.

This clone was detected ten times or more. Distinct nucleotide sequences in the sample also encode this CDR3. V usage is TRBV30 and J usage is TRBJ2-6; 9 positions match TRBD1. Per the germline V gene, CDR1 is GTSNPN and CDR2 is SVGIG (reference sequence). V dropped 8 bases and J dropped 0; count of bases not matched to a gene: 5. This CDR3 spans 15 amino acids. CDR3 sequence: CAGGQGSSGANVLTF. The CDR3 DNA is TGTGCCGGAGGACAGGGGAGCTCTGGGGCCAACGTCCTGACTTTC.

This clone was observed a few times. As DNA, the CDR3 is TGTGCCAGCGGGGACGGCTTGAACACTGAAGCTTTCTTT. Amino acids: CASGDGLNTEAFF. The chain recombines TRBV28 with TRBJ1-1, with D perhaps TRBD1 (5 bases). Germline CDR1 MDHEN, CDR2 SYDVKM. This CDR3 has 13 amino acids. V was shortened by 8 bases and J by 0 bases, with 10 bases between the two germline ends.

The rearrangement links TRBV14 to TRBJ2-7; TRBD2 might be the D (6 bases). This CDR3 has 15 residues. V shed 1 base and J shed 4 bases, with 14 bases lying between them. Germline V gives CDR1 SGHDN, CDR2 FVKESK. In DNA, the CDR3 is TGTGCCAGCAGCCAAGGGGAAACTAGCTGGTACGAGCAGTACTTC. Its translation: CASSQGETSWYEQYF.

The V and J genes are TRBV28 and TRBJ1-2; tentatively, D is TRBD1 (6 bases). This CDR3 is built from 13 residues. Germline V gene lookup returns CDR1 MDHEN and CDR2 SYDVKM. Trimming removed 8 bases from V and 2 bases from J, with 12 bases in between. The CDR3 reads CASSKQGNYGYTF. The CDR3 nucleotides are TGTGCCAGCTCTAAACAGGGAAACTATGGCTACACCTTC.

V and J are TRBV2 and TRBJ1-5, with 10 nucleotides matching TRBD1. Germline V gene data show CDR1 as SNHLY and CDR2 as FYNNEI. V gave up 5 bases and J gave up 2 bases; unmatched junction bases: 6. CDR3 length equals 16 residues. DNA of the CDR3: TGTGCCAGCAGTCGTAGGACAGGGGGAGGCAATCAGCCCCAGCATTTT. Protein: CASSRRTGGGNQPQHF.

CDR3 region: CASSRSGAYNEQFF. The CDR3 coding sequence is TGTGCCAGCAGCAGAAGCGGAGCATACAATGAGCAGTTCTTC. The chain carries TRBV7-2 and TRBJ2-1; D is perhaps TRBD2 (5 bases). Trimming shortened V by 5 bases and J by 4 bases, and 12 bases separated the two germline ends. The CDR3 is made up of 14 amino acids. Per germline, CDR1 SGHTA and CDR2 FQGNSA.

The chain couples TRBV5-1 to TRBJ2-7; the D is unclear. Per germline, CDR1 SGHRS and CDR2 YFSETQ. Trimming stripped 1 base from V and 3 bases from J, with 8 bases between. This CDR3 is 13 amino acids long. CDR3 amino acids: CASSLSENYEQYF. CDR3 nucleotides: TGCGCCAGCAGCTTGTCAGAGAACTACGAGCAGTACTTC. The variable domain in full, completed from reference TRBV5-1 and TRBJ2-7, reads KAGVTQTPRYLIKTRGQQVTLSCSPISGHRSVSWYQQTPGQGLQFLFEYFSETQRNKGNFPGRFSGRQFSNSRSEMNVSTLELGDSALYLCASSLSENYEQYFGPGTRLTVT.

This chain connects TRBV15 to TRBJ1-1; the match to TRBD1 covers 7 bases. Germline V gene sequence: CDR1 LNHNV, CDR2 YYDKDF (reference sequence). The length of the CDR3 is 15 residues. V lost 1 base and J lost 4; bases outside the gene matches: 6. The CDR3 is CATSRGDSRGTEAFF. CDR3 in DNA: TGTGCCACCAGCAGAGGGGACAGCCGGGGCACTGAAGCTTTCTTT.

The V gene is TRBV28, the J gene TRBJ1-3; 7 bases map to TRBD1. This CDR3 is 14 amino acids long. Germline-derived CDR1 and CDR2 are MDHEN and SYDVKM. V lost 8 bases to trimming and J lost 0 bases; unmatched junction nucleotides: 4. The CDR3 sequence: CASEDRDSGNTIYF. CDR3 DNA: TGTGCCAGCGAAGACAGGGACTCTGGAAACACCATATATTTT.

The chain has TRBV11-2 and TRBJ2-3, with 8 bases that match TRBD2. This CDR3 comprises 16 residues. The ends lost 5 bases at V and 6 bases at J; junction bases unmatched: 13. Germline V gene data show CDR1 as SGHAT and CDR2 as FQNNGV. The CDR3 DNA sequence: TGTGCCAGCAGCCGGGTACTAGCGGCAGGGGAGGATACGCAGTATTTT. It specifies CASSRVLAAGEDTQYF.

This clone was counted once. The CDR3 region has the DNA TGCAGCGTTGACGCGCAGGAGGGTGGTGAGCAGTTCTTC. As protein: CSVDAQEGGEQFF. V and J are TRBV29-1 and TRBJ2-1, with D tentatively TRBD2 (6 bases). The CDR3 is made up of 13 amino acids. Germline CDR1 is SQVTM and CDR2 is ANQGSEA. Trimming left V 3 bases short and J 9 bases short, with 15 bases between.

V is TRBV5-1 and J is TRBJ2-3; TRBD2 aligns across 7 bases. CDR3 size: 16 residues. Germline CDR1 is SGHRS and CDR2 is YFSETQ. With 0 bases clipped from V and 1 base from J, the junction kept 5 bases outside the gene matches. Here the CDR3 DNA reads TGCGCCAGCAGCTTGGGGACGGGAGGAGGCACAGATACGCAGTATTTT. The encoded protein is CASSLGTGGGTDTQYF. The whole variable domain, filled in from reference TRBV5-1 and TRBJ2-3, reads KAGVTQTPRYLIKTRGQQVTLSCSPISGHRSVSWYQQTPGQGLQFLFEYFSETQRNKGNFPGRFSGRQFSNSRSEMNVSTLELGDSALYLCASSLGTGGGTDTQYFGPGTRLTVL.

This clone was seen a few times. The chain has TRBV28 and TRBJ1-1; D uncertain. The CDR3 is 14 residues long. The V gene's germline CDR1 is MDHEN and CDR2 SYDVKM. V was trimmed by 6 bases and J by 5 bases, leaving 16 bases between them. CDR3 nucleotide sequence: TGTGCCAGCAGCATGCGGTGGTCAAGGACTGAAGCTTTCTTT. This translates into CASSMRWSRTEAFF.

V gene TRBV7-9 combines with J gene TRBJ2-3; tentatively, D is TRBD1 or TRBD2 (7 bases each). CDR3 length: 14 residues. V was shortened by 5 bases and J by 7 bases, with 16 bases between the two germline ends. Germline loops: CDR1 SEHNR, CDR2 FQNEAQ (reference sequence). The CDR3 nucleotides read TGTGCCAGCAGCGGGGAGGGGACAGTCAATACGCAGTATTTT. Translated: CASSGEGTVNTQYF.

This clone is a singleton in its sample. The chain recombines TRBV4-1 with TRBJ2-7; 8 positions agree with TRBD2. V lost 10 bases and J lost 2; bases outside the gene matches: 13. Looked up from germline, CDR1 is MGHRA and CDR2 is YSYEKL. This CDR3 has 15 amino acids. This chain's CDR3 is CATKAETSATYEQYF. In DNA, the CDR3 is TGCGCCACCAAAGCCGAGACTAGCGCCACCTACGAGCAGTACTTC.

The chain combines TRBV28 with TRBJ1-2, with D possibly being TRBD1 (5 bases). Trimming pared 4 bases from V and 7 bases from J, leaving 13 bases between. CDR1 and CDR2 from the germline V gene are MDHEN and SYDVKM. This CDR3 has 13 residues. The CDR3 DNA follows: TGTGCCAGCAGTTCCGGGACCCTGGCTGGCTACACCTTC. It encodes CASSSGTLAGYTF.

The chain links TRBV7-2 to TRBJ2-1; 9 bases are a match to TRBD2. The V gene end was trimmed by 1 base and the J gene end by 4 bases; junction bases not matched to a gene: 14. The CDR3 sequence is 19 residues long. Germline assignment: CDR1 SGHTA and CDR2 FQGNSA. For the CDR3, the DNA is TGTGCCAGCAGCTTAGACCCGATTGTACTAGCGGGCCCATACAATGAGCAGTTCTTC. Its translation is CASSLDPIVLAGPYNEQFF.